The present T cell receptor (beta chain) was sequenced within a study of T cells in Graves' hyperthyroidism and ophthalmopathy (dated by TCRdb to the late 2010s). Looking at the study overall: Peripheral blood was collected at initial diagnosis, before any treatment. To identify TCR V-J signatures that set the groups apart, the researchers used a discovery cohort of 100 patients, made up of 43 with Graves' ophthalmopathy and about 55 with stable Graves' hyperthyroidism. An independent validation cohort of around 19 hyperthyroidism patients and over 15 patients who later progressed to ophthalmopathy tested prospective prediction of ophthalmopathy. For training and testing, the 95 to 100 patients in the discovery cohort were randomly divided in a 7:3 ratio. In addition, the study compared T-cell repertoires in thyroid tissue and in blood from over 5 Graves' hyperthyroidism patients. Once sampling was done, hyperthyroidism patients were given methimazole at a starting dose of 30 mg daily, whereas ophthalmopathy patients were given high-dose intravenous methylprednisolone. According to the paper, TCR Vbeta CDR3 sequencing was carried out on approximately 140 peripheral blood samples, which came from under 50 ophthalmopathy, around 74 hyperthyroidism and about 17 progressor patients. Study-wide findings and limitations: In cross-validation, a model built on a 13 V-J signature told ophthalmopathy apart from stable hyperthyroidism with approximately 90% sensitivity and approximately 84% specificity, and in testing the same model reached 80%/75%. During validation, the model predicted progression to ophthalmopathy a median of around 7 months ahead of onset, with roughly 65% sensitivity and about 75% specificity. No statistical method was used to fix the sample size in advance, and group allocation was not hidden from the investigators. Most expanded thyroid clonotypes (frequency above 0.001) were also detected in blood, suggesting blood repertoires may reflect thyroid immune responses.

In its sample, this clonotype was seen many times. Its antigen remains undetermined. No much larger clonotype is one base removed from it; base qualities were not supplied. The TCR beta CDR3 regions were amplified from RNA transcripts. A first-round RT-PCR of the TCR CDR3 used the HTBI primer set with the Qiagen OneStep RT-PCR kit. Libraries were constructed in a second round of multiplex PCR, after which size selection and purification were performed. Paired-end sequencing of the libraries was performed with 100 bp reads on an Illumina HiSeq2000. From the authors' description of their analysis: SOAPnuke was used to process the raw data, with reads discarded if the reads contained adapters or uncalled bases, had a mean Phred below 15, or lacked an exact constant-primer or identifier match. High-quality paired reads were merged with COPE v1.2.5, and unique nucleotide sequences were defined as clonotypes. MiTCR v1.1 was used to align clonotypes to the IMGT TRBV, TRBD and TRBJ reference segments. The analysis included only V-J combinations with a frequency above 0.0001, which together covered roughly 99% of the repertoires. A TCS score was defined as the ratio between F50 (clonal expansion) and ExV (chaos), using BLOSUM62-based TCRdist between CDR3 peptides within each V-J. Welch's t-statistics and random forest reduced roughly 530 V-J features to 13, which were used in a naive Bayes classifier (R e1071). The Morisita-Horn index was used to measure how similar the thyroid and blood repertoires were. TCRdb applied fastp at Q25 and MiXCR to the public reads, then kept only in-frame beta chains. Records with the same CDR3 protein are collapsed into one entry carrying the most frequent genes and DNA. The V and J calls, along with clone size, are taken from TCRdb and not from the paper's own processing. This sample is represented by hundreds of thousands of distinct CDR3 sequences; roughly 14% of them were singletons. The leading ten clones occupy around 4.5% of the sample.

Ophthalmopathy patients had moderately to severely active disease, Clinical Activity Score of at least 3, NOSPECS grade of at least 4, and duration under 3 months. Any patient with an uncontrolled infection, another autoimmune disease, pregnancy or lactation was excluded. Clinical symptoms, serum thyroxine and TRAb, thyroid ultrasound, and orbital computed tomography formed the basis for the diagnoses. Ficoll-Paque density gradient centrifugation was used to isolate PBMCs from 10 ml of fresh peripheral blood. Total RNA was extracted using Trizol reagent, and RNA quality was assessed on an Agilent 2100 Bioanalyzer. In the germline V gene (reference sequence), CDR1 corresponds to DFQATT and CDR2 to SNEGSKA. CDR3 length: 11 amino acids, cysteine to phenylalanine. Only the CDR3 portion is preserved as DNA: 33 bases, with reading frame beginning at the first base. V is reduced by 3 bases and J by 5 bases, leaving a spacing of 8 bases between them.

Sequencing was carried out using blood. This TCR came from a woman aged 40 to 50 with Graves' ophthalmopathy. The chain joins TRBV20-1 to TRBJ2-7; the D gene lacks a confident call. The CDR3 amino acid sequence is: CSARSLDEQYF. The DNA is TGCAGTGCTAGGAGTCTGGACGAGCAGTACTTC.